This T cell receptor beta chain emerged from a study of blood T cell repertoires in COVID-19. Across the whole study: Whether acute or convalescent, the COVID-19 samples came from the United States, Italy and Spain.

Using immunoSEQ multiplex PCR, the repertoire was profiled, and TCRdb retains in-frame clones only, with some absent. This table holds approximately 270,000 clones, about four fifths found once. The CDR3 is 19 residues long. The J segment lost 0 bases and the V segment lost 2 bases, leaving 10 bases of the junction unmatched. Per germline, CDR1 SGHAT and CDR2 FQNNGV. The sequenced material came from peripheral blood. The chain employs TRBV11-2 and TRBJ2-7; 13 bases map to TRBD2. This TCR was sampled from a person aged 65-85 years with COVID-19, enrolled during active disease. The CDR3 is CASSLTGLAGRIYSYEQYF. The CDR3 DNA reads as TGTGCCAGCAGCTTAACGGGACTAGCGGGGAGGATATACTCCTACGAGCAGTACTTC. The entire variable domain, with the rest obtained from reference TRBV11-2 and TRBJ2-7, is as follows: EAGVAQSPRYKIIEKRQSVAFWCNPISGHATLYWYQQILGQGPKLLIQFQNNGVVDDSQLPKDRFSAERLKGVDSTLKIQPAKLEDSAVYLCASSLTGLAGRIYSYEQYFGPGTRLTVT.